This TCR beta chain was found in a study of regulatory T cells in long-lasting Graves disease. The time point is: newly diagnosed GD, antithyroid drugs for less than 3 months. Researchers made the TCR library from RNA that was extracted from PBMCs. Study-wide results and caveats: Less diverse TCR repertoires were seen in persistent Graves' patients than in newly diagnosed ones.

Construction of TCR beta libraries relied on iRepertoire HTBI primers and on Arm-PCR targeting CDR3 regions. A single record per CDR3 protein comes from TCRdb applying MiXCR to the multiplex PCR reads. Of about 530,000 distinct CDR3 sequences in the sample, roughly a sixth were seen once. The CDR3 spans 15 residues. V gave up 1 base and J gave up 7 bases, with 14 bases separating them. Germline V gene lookup returns CDR1 SGHTA and CDR2 FQGNSA. About this clonotype: Antigen: not known. With only one base between it and a far larger clone, this is likely a read error.

These records were also assigned to another study, of T cells in Graves' hyperthyroidism and ophthalmopathy.

The sequence came from a woman aged 35-65 years with Graves disease. The J gene is TRBJ1-5, the V gene TRBV7-2; D is ambiguous. The source material was peripheral blood mononuclear cells (PBMCs), sampled at new diagnosis, from a patient treated with antithyroid drugs. CDR3 region: CASSLGPPRGQPQHF. The CDR3 DNA reads TGTGCCAGCAGCTTAGGTCCCCCCCGGGGACAGCCCCAGCATTTT.